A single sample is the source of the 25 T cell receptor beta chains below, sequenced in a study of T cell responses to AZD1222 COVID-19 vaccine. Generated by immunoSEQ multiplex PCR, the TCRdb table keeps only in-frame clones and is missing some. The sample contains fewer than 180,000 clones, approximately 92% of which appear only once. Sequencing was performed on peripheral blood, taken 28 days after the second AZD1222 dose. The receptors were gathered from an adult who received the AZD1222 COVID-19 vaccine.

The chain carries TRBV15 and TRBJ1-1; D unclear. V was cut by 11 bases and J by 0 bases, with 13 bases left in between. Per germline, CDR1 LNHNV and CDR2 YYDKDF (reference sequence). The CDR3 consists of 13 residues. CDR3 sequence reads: CAAQGSMNTEAFF. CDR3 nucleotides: TGTGCCGCTCAAGGGAGTATGAACACTGAAGCTTTCTTT.

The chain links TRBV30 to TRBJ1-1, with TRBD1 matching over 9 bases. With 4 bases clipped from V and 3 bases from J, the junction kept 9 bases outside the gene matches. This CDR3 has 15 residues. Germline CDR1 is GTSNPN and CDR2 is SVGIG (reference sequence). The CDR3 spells CAWTRTTGGDTEAFF. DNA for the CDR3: TGTGCCTGGACCAGAACGACAGGGGGGGACACTGAAGCTTTCTTT.

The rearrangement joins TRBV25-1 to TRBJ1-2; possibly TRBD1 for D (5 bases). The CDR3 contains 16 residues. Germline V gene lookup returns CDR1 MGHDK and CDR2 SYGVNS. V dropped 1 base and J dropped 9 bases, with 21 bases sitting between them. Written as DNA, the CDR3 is TGTGCCAGCAGTGAATTTCGGGGGGGAAGAGACGTACGCTACACCTTC. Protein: CASSEFRGGRDVRYTF.

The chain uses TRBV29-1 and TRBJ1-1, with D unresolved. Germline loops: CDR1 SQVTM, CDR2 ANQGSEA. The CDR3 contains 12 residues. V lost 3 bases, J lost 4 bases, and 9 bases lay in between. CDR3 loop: CSVDRAGTEAFF. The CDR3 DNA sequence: TGCAGCGTTGATAGGGCGGGCACTGAAGCTTTCTTT. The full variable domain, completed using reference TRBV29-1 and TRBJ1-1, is SAVISQKPSRDICQRGTSLTIQCQVDSQVTMMFWYRQQPGQSLTLIATANQGSEATYESGFVIDKFPISRPNLTFSTLTVSNMSPEDSSIYLCSVDRAGTEAFFGQGTRLTVV.

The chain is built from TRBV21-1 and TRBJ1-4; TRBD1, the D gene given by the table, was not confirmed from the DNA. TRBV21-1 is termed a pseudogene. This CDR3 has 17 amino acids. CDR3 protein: CASSKRLARDRTRKLFF. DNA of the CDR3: TGTGCCAGCAGCAAAAGACTTGCCCGGGACAGGACGCGGAAACTGTTTTTT.

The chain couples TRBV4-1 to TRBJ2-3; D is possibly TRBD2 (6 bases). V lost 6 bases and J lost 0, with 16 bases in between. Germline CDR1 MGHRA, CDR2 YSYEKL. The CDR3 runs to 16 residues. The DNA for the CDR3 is TGCGCCAGCAGTCACCCCGGGACTGGTAGCACAGATACGCAGTATTTT. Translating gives CASSHPGTGSTDTQYF.

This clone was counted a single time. CDR3 bases: TGTGCCAGCACCCGTGGGCGCCTGATAGCAGATACGCAGTATTTT. Amino acids: CASTRGRLIADTQYF. V usage is TRBV28 and J usage is TRBJ2-3; D ambiguous. Trimming cost V 7 bases and J 4 bases, with 18 bases left between them. Germline loops: CDR1 MDHEN, CDR2 SYDVKM. The CDR3 contains 15 residues.

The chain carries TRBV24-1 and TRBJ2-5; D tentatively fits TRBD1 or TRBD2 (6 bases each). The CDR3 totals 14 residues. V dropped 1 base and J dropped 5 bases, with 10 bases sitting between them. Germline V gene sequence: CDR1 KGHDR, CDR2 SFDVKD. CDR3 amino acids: CATSDLGGLETQYF. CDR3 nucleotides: TGTGCCACCAGTGATTTAGGGGGGCTGGAGACCCAGTACTTC.

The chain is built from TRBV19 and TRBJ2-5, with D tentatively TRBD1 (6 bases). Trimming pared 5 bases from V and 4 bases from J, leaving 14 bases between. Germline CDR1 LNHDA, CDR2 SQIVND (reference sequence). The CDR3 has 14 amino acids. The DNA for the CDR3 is TGTGCCAGTAGTCCCCGGGTAGGGGGAGAGACCCAGTACTTC. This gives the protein CASSPRVGGETQYF.

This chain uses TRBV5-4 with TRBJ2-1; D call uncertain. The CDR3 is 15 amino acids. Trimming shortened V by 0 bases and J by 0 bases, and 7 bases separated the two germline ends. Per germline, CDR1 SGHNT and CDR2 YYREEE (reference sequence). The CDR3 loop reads CASSLDSSSYNEQFF. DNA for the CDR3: TGTGCCAGCAGCTTGGATAGTAGCTCCTACAATGAGCAGTTCTTC.

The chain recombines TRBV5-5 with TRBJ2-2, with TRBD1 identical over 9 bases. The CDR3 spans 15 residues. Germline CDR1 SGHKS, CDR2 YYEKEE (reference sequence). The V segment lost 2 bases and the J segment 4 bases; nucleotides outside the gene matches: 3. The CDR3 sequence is CASSLQGARTGELFF. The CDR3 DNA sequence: TGTGCCAGCAGCTTACAGGGGGCTCGCACCGGGGAGCTGTTTTTT.

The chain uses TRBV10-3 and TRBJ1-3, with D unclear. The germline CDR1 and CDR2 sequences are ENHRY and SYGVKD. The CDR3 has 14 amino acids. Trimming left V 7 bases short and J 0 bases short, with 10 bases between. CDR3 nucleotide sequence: TGTGCCATCAAGGACGGAAGCTCTGGAAACACCATATATTTT. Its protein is CAIKDGSSGNTIYF.

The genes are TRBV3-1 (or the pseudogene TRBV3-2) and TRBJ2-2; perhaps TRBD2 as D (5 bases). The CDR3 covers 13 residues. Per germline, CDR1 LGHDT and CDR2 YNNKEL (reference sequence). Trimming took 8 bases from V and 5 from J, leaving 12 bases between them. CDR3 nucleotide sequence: TGTGCCAGCGGACTCCTGGGGACCGGGGAGCTGTTTTTT. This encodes CASGLLGTGELFF.

CDR3 in amino acids: CASSNVQGAAFF. The CDR3 DNA reads TGTGCCAGCAGTAACGTACAGGGGGCGGCTTTCTTT. The rearrangement links TRBV27 to TRBJ1-1; the match to TRBD1 covers 9 bases. Germline CDR1 reads MNHEY; CDR2 reads SMNVEV (reference sequence). The CDR3 has 12 amino acids. V was pared by 5 bases and J by 11 bases, with 6 bases of the junction left unmatched.

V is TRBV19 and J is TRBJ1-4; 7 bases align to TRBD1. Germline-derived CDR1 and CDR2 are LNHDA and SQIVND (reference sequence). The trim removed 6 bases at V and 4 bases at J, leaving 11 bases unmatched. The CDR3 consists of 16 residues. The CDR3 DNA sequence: TGTGCCAGTAGACCAGAAGACAGGGCCTATAATGAAAAACTGTTTTTT. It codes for CASRPEDRAYNEKLFF.

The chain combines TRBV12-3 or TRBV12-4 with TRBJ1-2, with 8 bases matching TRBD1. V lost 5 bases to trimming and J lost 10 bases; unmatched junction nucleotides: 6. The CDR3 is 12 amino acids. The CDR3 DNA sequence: TGTGCCAGCAGTCACAGGACAGGGAACTACACCTTC. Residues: CASSHRTGNYTF.

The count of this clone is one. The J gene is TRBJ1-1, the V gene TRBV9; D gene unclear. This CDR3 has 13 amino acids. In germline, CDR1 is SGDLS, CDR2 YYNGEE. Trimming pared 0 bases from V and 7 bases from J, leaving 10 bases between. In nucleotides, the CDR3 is TGTGCCAGCAGCGTAGAAGGGTATAGTGAAGCTTTCTTT. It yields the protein CASSVEGYSEAFF.

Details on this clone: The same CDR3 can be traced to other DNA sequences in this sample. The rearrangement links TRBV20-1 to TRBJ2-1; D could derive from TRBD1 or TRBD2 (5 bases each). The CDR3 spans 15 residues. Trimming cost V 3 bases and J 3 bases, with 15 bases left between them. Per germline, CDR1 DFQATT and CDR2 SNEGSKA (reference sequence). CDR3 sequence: CSASETGRDYNEQFF. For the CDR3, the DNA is TGCAGTGCTAGTGAGACGGGACGGGACTACAATGAGCAGTTCTTC.

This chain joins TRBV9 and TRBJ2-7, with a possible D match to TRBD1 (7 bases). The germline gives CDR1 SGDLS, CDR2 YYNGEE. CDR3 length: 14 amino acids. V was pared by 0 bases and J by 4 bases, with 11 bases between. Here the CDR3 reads CASSVGGTVYEQYF. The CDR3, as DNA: TGTGCCAGCAGCGTAGGCGGGACAGTTTACGAGCAGTACTTC.

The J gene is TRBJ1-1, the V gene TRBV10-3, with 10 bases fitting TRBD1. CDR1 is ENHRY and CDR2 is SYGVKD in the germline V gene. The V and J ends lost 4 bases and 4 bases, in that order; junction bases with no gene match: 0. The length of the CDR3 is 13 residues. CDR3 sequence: CAISGTGGTEAFF. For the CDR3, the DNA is TGTGCCATCAGTGGGACAGGGGGCACTGAAGCTTTCTTT.

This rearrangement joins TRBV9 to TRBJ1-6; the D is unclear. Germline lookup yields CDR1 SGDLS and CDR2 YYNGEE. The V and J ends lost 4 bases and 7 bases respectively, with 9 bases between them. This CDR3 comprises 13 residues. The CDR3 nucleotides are TGTGCCAGCAGCCGAGCTTCGAATTCACCCCTCCACTTT. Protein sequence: CASSRASNSPLHF.

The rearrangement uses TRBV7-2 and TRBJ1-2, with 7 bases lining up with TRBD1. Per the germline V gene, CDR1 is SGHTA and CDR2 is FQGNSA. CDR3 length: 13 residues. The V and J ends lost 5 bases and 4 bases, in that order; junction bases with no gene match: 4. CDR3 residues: CASSPTGLYGYTF. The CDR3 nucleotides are TGTGCCAGCAGCCCGACAGGGCTCTATGGCTACACCTTC.

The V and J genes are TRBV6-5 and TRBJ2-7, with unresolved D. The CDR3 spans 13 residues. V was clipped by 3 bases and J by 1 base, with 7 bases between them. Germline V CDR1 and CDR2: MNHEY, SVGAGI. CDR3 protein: CASSYSESYEQYF. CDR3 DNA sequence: TGTGCCAGCAGTTATTCCGAATCCTACGAGCAGTACTTC.

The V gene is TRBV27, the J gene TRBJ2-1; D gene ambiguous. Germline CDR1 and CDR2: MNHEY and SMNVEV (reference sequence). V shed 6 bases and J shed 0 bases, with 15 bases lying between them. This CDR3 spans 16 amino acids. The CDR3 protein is CASSAKGPSSYNEQFF. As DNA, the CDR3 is TGTGCCAGCAGCGCAAAAGGTCCGAGCTCCTACAATGAGCAGTTCTTC.

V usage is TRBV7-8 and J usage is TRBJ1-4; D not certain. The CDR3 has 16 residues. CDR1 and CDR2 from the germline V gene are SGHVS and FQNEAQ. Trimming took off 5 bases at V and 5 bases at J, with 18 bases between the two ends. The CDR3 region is CASSHRRIERNEKLFF. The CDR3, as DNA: TGTGCCAGCAGCCACCGGAGGATTGAAAGAAATGAAAAACTGTTTTTT.